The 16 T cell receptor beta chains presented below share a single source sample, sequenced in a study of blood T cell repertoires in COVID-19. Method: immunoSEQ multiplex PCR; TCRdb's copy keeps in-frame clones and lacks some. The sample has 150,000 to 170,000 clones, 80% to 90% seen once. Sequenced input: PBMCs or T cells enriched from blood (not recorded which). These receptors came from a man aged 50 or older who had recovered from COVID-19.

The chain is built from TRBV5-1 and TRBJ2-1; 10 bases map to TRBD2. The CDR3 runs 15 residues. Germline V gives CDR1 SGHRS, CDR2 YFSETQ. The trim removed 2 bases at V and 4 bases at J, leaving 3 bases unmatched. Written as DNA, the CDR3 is TGCGCCAGCAGCTTTAGCGGGGGGACATACAATGAGCAGTTCTTC. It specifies CASSFSGGTYNEQFF. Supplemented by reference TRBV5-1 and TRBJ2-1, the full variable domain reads KAGVTQTPRYLIKTRGQQVTLSCSPISGHRSVSWYQQTPGQGLQFLFEYFSETQRNKGNFPGRFSGRQFSNSRSEMNVSTLELGDSALYLCASSFSGGTYNEQFFGPGTRLTVL.

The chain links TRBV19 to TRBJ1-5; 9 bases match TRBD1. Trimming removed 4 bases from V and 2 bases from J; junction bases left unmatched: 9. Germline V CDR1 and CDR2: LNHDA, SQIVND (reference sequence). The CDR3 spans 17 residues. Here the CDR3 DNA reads TGTGCCAGTAGTACGGGACAGGGTTTTCGTGGCAATCAGCCCCAGCATTTT. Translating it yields CASSTGQGFRGNQPQHF.

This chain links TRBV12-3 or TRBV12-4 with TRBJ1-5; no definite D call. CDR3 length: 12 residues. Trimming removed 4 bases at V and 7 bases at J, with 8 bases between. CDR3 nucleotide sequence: TGTGCCAGCAGTTCCCGGGAGCAGCCCCAGCATTTT. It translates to CASSSREQPQHF.

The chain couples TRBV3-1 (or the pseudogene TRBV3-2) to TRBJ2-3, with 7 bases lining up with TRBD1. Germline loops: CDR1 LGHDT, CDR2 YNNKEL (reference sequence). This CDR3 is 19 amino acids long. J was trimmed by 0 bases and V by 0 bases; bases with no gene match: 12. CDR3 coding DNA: TGTGCCAGCAGCCAAGATCAGGGACAGTGGTGGGCGAGCACAGATACGCAGTATTTT. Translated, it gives CASSQDQGQWWASTDTQYF.

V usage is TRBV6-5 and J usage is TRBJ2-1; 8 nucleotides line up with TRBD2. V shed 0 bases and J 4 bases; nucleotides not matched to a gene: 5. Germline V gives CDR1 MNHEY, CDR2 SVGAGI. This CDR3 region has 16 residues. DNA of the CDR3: TGTGCCAGCAGTTACTCGCTAGCGGGCCCATACAATGAGCAGTTCTTC. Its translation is CASSYSLAGPYNEQFF.

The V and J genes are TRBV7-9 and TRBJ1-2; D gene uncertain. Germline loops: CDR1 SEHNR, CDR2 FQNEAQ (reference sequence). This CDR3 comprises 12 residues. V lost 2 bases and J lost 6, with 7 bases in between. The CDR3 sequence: CASSLTGDGYTF. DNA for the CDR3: TGTGCCAGCAGCTTAACCGGGGATGGCTACACCTTC.

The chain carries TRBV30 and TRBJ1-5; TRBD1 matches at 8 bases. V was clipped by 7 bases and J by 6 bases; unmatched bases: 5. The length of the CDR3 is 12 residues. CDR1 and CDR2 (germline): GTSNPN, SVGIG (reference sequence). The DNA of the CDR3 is TGTGCCTTAGGACAGGGACCTCAGCCCCAGCATTTT. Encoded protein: CALGQGPQPQHF.

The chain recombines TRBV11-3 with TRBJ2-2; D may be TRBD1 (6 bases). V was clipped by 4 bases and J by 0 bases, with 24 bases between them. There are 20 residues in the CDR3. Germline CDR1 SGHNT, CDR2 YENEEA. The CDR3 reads CASSSKPGTPTPTNTGELFF. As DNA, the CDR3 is TGTGCCAGCAGCTCAAAGCCCGGGACACCGACCCCGACGAACACCGGGGAGCTGTTTTTT.

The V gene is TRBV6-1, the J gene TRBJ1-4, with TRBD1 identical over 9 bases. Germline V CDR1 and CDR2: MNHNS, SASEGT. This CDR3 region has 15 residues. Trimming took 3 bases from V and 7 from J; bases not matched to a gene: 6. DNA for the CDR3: TGTGCCAGCAGTGACGGGGACAGGGTGGGTGAAAAACTGTTTTTT. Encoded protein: CASSDGDRVGEKLFF.

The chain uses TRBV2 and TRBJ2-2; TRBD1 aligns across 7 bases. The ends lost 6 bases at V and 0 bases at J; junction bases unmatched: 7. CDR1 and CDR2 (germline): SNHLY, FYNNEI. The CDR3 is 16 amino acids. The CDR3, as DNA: TGTGCCAGCAGAGCTCCGGGGACAGCGAACACCGGGGAGCTGTTTTTT. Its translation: CASRAPGTANTGELFF. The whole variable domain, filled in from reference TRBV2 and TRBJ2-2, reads EPEVTQTPSHQVTQMGQEVILRCVPISNHLYFYWYRQILGQKVEFLVSFYNNEISEKSEIFDDQFSVERPDGSNFTLKIRSTKLEDSAMYFCASRAPGTANTGELFFGEGSRLTVL.

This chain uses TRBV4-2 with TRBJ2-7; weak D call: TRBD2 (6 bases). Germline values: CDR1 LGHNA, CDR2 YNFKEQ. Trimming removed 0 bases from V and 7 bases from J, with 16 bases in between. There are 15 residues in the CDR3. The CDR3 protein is CASSQDRGGRQEQYF. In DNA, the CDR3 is TGTGCCAGCAGCCAAGATCGTGGAGGGAGGCAAGAGCAGTACTTC.

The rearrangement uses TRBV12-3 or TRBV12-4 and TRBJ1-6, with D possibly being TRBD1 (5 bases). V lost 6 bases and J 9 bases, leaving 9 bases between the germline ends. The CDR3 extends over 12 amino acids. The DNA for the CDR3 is TGTGCCAGCAGGGGTCAGGGTTCACCCCTCCACTTT. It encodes CASRGQGSPLHF.

The CDR3 DNA follows: TGTGCCAGCAGCTCAACAGGACTAGCCTCAGCCCAGTACTTC. This sequence encodes CASSSTGLASAQYF. The chain uses TRBV9 and TRBJ2-5; 8 bases agree with TRBD2. CDR3 length: 14 residues. The V gene's germline CDR1 is SGDLS and CDR2 YYNGEE. Trimming removed 4 bases from V and 9 bases from J; junction bases left unmatched: 11.

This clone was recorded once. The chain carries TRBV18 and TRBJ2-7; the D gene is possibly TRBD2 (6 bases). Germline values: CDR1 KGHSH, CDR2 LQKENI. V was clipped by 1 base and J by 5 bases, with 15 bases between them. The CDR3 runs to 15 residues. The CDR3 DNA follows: TGTGCCAGCTCACCACGGCGGGGAGGATCGGACGAGCAGTACTTC. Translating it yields CASSPRRGGSDEQYF.

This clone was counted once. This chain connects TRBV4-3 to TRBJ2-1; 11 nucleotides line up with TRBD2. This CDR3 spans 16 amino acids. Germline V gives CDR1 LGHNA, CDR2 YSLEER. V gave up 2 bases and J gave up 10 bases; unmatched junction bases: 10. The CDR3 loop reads CASSQNRLAGGWEQFF. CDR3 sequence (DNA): TGCGCCAGCAGCCAAAATAGGCTAGCGGGGGGTTGGGAGCAGTTCTTC.

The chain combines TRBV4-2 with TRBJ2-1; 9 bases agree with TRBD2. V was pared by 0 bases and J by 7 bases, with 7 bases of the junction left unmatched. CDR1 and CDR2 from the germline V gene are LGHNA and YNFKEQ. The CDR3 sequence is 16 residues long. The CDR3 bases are TGTGCCAGCAGCCAAGAGGACGCGGGGGGGCCGAATGAGCAGTTCTTC. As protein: CASSQEDAGGPNEQFF.